One and the same sample provided the 17 T cell receptor beta chains below, sequenced in a study of shared T cell receptors in the human thymus. Clones were read by immunoSEQ multiplex PCR, and TCRdb kept only the in-frame ones, dropping some. The sample holds hundreds of thousands of clones, roughly 90% seen once. This same sample was also part of a study on human thymus T cells.

Source material: thymocytes. Every receptor here comes from a boy younger than two with a congenital heart defect.

This clone appeared once. The V gene is TRBV29-1, the J gene TRBJ1-2, with 9 bases identical to TRBD1. The CDR3 totals 13 residues. Germline V gene sequence: CDR1 SQVTM, CDR2 ANQGSEA. CDR3 sequence: CSSPGTGPYGYTF. Written as DNA, the CDR3 is TGCAGTTCCCCCGGGACAGGGCCTTATGGCTACACCTTC.

The rearrangement links TRBV19 to TRBJ1-1; D not certain. V was pared by 1 base and J by 4 bases, with 13 bases between. The CDR3 contains 15 residues. Germline values: CDR1 LNHDA, CDR2 SQIVND (reference sequence). This CDR3 reads CASSIGAAATTEAFF. For the CDR3, the DNA is TGTGCCAGTAGTATAGGGGCTGCTGCGACCACTGAAGCTTTCTTT.

The genes are TRBV5-1 and TRBJ2-7, with a possible D match to TRBD2 (7 bases). Looked up from germline, CDR1 is SGHRS and CDR2 is YFSETQ. The CDR3 loop spans 14 amino acids. Trimming stripped 4 bases from V and 0 bases from J, with 11 bases between. CDR3 sequence reads: CASSRGASSYEQYF. The CDR3 DNA reads TGCGCCAGCAGCCGGGGGGCTAGCTCCTACGAGCAGTACTTC.

The J gene is TRBJ2-7, the V gene TRBV28; the match to TRBD1 covers 8 bases. From germline, CDR1 is MDHEN and CDR2 SYDVKM. J gave up 3 bases and V 1 base, and 8 bases lay outside the gene matches. The CDR3 loop spans 16 amino acids. DNA of the CDR3: TGTGCCAGCAGTTTATTATCGGGACAGGAGTTCTACGAGCAGTACTTC. This encodes CASSLLSGQEFYEQYF.

V and J are TRBV10-3 and TRBJ2-7; D may be TRBD2 (5 bases). Per the germline V gene, CDR1 is ENHRY and CDR2 is SYGVKD. The CDR3 is 14 residues long. Trimming removed 2 bases at V and 5 bases at J, with 13 bases between. CDR3 coding DNA: TGTGCCATCAGTGAGGTAGCCGACGGGGACGAGCAGTACTTC. Its protein product is CAISEVADGDEQYF.

V gene TRBV12-5 combines with J gene TRBJ2-2; possible D gene TRBD2, 5 bases. CDR1 LGHNT and CDR2 FRNRAP come from the germline V gene. The germline V and J ends were trimmed by 4 bases and 2 bases, with 14 bases remaining between them. The CDR3 sequence is 16 residues long. Here the CDR3 DNA reads TGTGCTAGTGGTTCGCCACTAGACCTAAACACCGGGGAGCTGTTTTTT. Protein sequence: CASGSPLDLNTGELFF.

There are a few counts of this clone. The chain carries TRBV15 and TRBJ2-1; a weak D match, TRBD2 (5 bases). V shed 4 bases and J shed 3 bases, with 7 bases lying between them. This CDR3 region has 13 residues. Germline V lookup: CDR1 LNHNV, CDR2 YYDKDF (reference sequence). The CDR3 DNA is TGTGCCACCAGCATAGGGAGCTACAATGAGCAGTTCTTC. Translation: CATSIGSYNEQFF.

The V and J genes are TRBV9 and TRBJ2-2; 14 bases fit TRBD2. The V segment lost 2 bases and the J segment 6 bases; nucleotides outside the gene matches: 18. The V gene's germline CDR1 is SGDLS and CDR2 YYNGEE. The CDR3 is 21 residues long. DNA for the CDR3: TGTGCCAGCAGCGTTTTGCCGGCCGGGACTAGCGGGAGTTTGGTAGCCGGGGAGCTGTTTTTT. Translating gives CASSVLPAGTSGSLVAGELFF.

The V and J genes are TRBV2 and TRBJ2-1, with TRBD2 as a possible D gene (5 bases). CDR1 SNHLY and CDR2 FYNNEI come from the germline V gene. This CDR3 spans 13 amino acids. With 1 base removed from V and 7 bases from J, the gap between germline ends came to 8 bases. Written as DNA, the CDR3 is TGTGCCAGCAGTGAAGACGGACTGAATGAGCAGTTCTTC. It translates to CASSEDGLNEQFF.

CDR3 nucleotide sequence: TGCGCCAGCACGCCGCTTCGAGACAACTCCTACGAGCAGTACTTC. Its protein is CASTPLRDNSYEQYF. The chain has TRBV5-1 and TRBJ2-7; unclear D gene. In germline, CDR1 is SGHRS, CDR2 YFSETQ. The CDR3 has 15 residues. The V end was cut by 6 bases, the J end by 0 bases, with 16 bases between.

The V gene is TRBV29-1, the J gene TRBJ2-1; 12 bases line up with TRBD1. V lost 4 bases and J lost 0; bases outside the gene matches: 16. Per the germline V gene, CDR1 is SQVTM and CDR2 is ANQGSEA. CDR3 length equals 20 residues. The CDR3 reads CSVAHPGTGGAKTSYNEQFF. Here the CDR3 DNA reads TGCAGCGTTGCCCACCCCGGGACAGGGGGCGCCAAGACCTCCTACAATGAGCAGTTCTTC.

The chain employs TRBV2 and TRBJ2-1, with D hard to call. The CDR3 covers 9 residues. CDR1 SNHLY and CDR2 FYNNEI come from the germline V gene. Trimming pared 10 bases from V and 7 bases from J, leaving 5 bases between. Here the CDR3 reads CATRNEQFF. CDR3 sequence (DNA): TGTGCCACCCGTAATGAGCAGTTCTTC.

The chain combines TRBV25-1 with TRBJ1-5; 7 bases fit TRBD1. This CDR3 has 15 amino acids. Looked up from germline, CDR1 is MGHDK and CDR2 is SYGVNS. With V trimmed by 4 bases and J by 3 bases, 6 bases remained unmatched. The DNA of the CDR3 is TGTGCCAGCAGTGCCGACAGGGAGGACAATCAGCCCCAGCATTTT. It encodes CASSADREDNQPQHF.

The rearrangement links TRBV11-2 to TRBJ2-3; 8 positions agree with TRBD1. This CDR3 region has 15 residues. With 5 bases clipped from V and 2 bases from J, the junction kept 6 bases outside the gene matches. Germline lookup yields CDR1 SGHAT and CDR2 FQNNGV. The CDR3 loop is CASSLQGADTDTQYF. In DNA form, the CDR3 reads TGTGCCAGCAGCCTCCAGGGGGCAGACACAGATACGCAGTATTTT.

The V and J genes are TRBV28 and TRBJ1-4; a weak D match, TRBD1 (5 bases). Germline V CDR1 and CDR2: MDHEN, SYDVKM. CDR3 length equals 16 residues. Deletions cut 6 bases from V and 8 bases from J, with 22 bases between. The DNA of the CDR3 is TGTGCCAGCAGACCCACATTCGACAGACGCACGGAAAAACTGTTTTTT. Its translation: CASRPTFDRRTEKLFF.

This clone was seen a handful of times. The J gene is TRBJ1-2, the V gene TRBV2; 9 positions match TRBD1. There are 15 residues in the CDR3. CDR1 and CDR2 (germline): SNHLY, FYNNEI. The J segment lost 5 bases and the V segment lost 4 bases, leaving 8 bases of the junction unmatched. CDR3 coding DNA: TGTGCCAGCAGTGGGAGGACAGGGGTCGTTTATGGCTACACCTTC. As protein: CASSGRTGVVYGYTF. Full variable domain (remainder filled in from reference TRBV2 and TRBJ1-2): EPEVTQTPSHQVTQMGQEVILRCVPISNHLYFYWYRQILGQKVEFLVSFYNNEISEKSEIFDDQFSVERPDGSNFTLKIRSTKLEDSAMYFCASSGRTGVVYGYTFGSGTRLTVV.

This sequence joins TRBV5-6 and TRBJ1-2, with a tentative D call TRBD1 (6 bases). The germline V gene has CDR1 SGHDT and CDR2 YYEEEE. The CDR3 loop spans 15 amino acids. The V and J ends lost 4 bases and 6 bases respectively, with 19 bases between them. CDR3 in DNA: TGTGCCAGCAGCCTCCCGGGAGGGGGGGCCAATGGCTACACCTTC. Its protein product is CASSLPGGGANGYTF.